This T cell receptor beta chain was documented in a study of blood T cell repertoires in COVID-19. At the level of the study: Sites across the United States, Italy and Spain contributed samples from acute and convalescent COVID-19. PBMCs, B-cell-depleted T cells, or T cells were the source of the cDNA or gDNA that made up the material.

Unmatched junction bases numbered 9, after V lost 5 bases and J lost 7 bases. The CDR3 loop spans 14 amino acids. The germline V gene has CDR1 KGHSH and CDR2 LQKENI. The authors' processing: Reference gene primer amplification in the assay estimated nucleated cell counts. Assay: immunoSEQ multiplex PCR; the TCRdb copy retains only in-frame clones and omits some. The V and J calls and clone size were taken over from that table, and D and trimming were inferred from the DNA. This sample has 120,000 to 150,000 clones; around nine tenths occur once, and the top ten carry roughly 2.1%. The sample consisted of peripheral blood. The TCR comes from a human donor in a cohort sampled during active COVID-19. J is TRBJ1-2 and V is TRBV18; 8 nucleotides agree with TRBD1. The CDR3 loop is CASSVDRGSTGYTF. The CDR3 DNA reads TGTGCCAGCTCAGTCGACAGGGGCAGCACTGGCTACACCTTC.